Below, 12 T cell receptor beta chains from the same sample are listed, as sequenced in a study of siplizumab effects on memory and regulatory T cells. Libraries were prepared by immunoSEQ multiplex PCR; TCRdb keeps only in-frame clonotypes and omits some of them. Here the sample spans 100,000 to 110,000 clones, more than 85% being singletons. The sequenced material came from CD4+ T cells sorted from blood. Receptors originate from a human donor in good health.

The chain employs TRBV7-9 and TRBJ2-7; a weak D match, TRBD2 (5 bases). Between the trimmed V and J ends, which lost 0 bases and 9 bases, there was a span of 9 bases. Per the germline V gene, CDR1 is SEHNR and CDR2 is FQNEAQ (reference sequence). This CDR3 spans 12 amino acids. The CDR3 nucleotides are TGTGCCAGCAGCTTAGCGCCGGCGGGGCAGTACTTC. Its protein product is CASSLAPAGQYF.

This clone was seen just once. The rearrangement joins TRBV19 to TRBJ2-5, with D unclear. V lost 1 base to trimming and J lost 4 bases, with 4 bases between them. CDR1 is LNHDA, CDR2 SQIVND, per germline (reference sequence). This CDR3 region has 12 residues. This CDR3 reads CASSIGRETQYF. In DNA, the CDR3 is TGTGCCAGTAGTATAGGCAGAGAGACCCAGTACTTC.

The V gene is TRBV9, the J gene TRBJ2-7; D might be TRBD2 (6 bases). The germline V and J ends were trimmed by 4 bases and 4 bases, with 15 bases remaining between them. CDR3 size: 14 residues. Germline V gene data show CDR1 as SGDLS and CDR2 as YYNGEE. The CDR3 spells CASSMGGPFYEQYF. The CDR3 region has the DNA TGTGCCAGCAGCATGGGGGGACCTTTTTACGAGCAGTACTTC. The complete variable domain, with remaining parts taken from reference TRBV9 and TRBJ2-7, reads DSGVTQTPKHLITATGQRVTLRCSPRSGDLSVYWYQQSLDQGLQFLIQYYNGEERAKGNILERFSAQQFPDLHSELNLSSLELGDSALYFCASSMGGPFYEQYFGPGTRLTVT.

The CDR3 region is CASSPLAGGQDTQYF. The CDR3 DNA follows: TGCGCCAGCAGCCCACTAGCGGGGGGGCAAGATACGCAGTATTTT. This chain connects TRBV5-1 to TRBJ2-3; 13 positions agree with TRBD2. V shed 4 bases, J shed 5 bases, and the junction held 4 bases outside the gene matches. Germline values: CDR1 SGHRS, CDR2 YFSETQ. The CDR3 sequence is 15 residues long.

This clone was recorded only once. This chain links TRBV9 with TRBJ1-3; D remains unclear. This CDR3 is 16 amino acids long. V gave up 4 bases and J gave up 0 bases, with 14 bases separating them. From germline, CDR1 is SGDLS and CDR2 YYNGEE. The CDR3 coding sequence is TGTGCCAGCAGCCTGACCGGGCCCCACTCTGGAAACACCATATATTTT. This sequence encodes CASSLTGPHSGNTIYF. The variable domain in full, with the rest retrieved from reference TRBV9 and TRBJ1-3, is DSGVTQTPKHLITATGQRVTLRCSPRSGDLSVYWYQQSLDQGLQFLIQYYNGEERAKGNILERFSAQQFPDLHSELNLSSLELGDSALYFCASSLTGPHSGNTIYFGEGSWLTVV.

This clone has more than one count but fewer than ten. The chain has TRBV10-3 and TRBJ1-2; D is unresolved. The CDR3 contains 13 residues. V dropped 0 bases and J dropped 9 bases, with 11 bases sitting between them. Germline V lookup: CDR1 ENHRY, CDR2 SYGVKD. The CDR3 region has the DNA TGTGCCATCAGTGAGTCTGGGGTTTGGAGCTACACCTTC. It codes for CAISESGVWSYTF.

This sequence joins TRBV7-3 and TRBJ2-2, with D maybe TRBD2 (5 bases). V lost 6 bases to trimming and J lost 0 bases, with 11 bases between them. The V gene's germline CDR1 is SGHTA and CDR2 FQGTGA. This CDR3 is 15 amino acids long. CDR3 loop: CASSSGGANTGELFF. In DNA form, the CDR3 reads TGTGCCAGCAGTTCCGGAGGCGCGAACACCGGGGAGCTGTTTTTT.

V gene TRBV6-4 combines with J gene TRBJ2-2; D not resolved. The CDR3 sequence is 13 residues long. Germline-derived CDR1 and CDR2 are MRHNA and SNTAGT. V dropped 3 bases and J dropped 5 bases, with 7 bases sitting between them. CDR3 coding DNA: TGTGCCAGCAGTGAGCGAGATACCGGGGAGCTGTTTTTT. This encodes CASSERDTGELFF.

Notes on this clone: Other DNA sequences within the sample encode an identical CDR3. This rearrangement joins TRBV28 to TRBJ2-7; 10 bases match TRBD2. V lost 6 bases, J lost 2 bases, and 4 bases stayed unmatched. Per the germline V gene, CDR1 is MDHEN and CDR2 is SYDVKM. This CDR3 comprises 14 residues. CDR3 region: CASSSSGGTYEQYF. The CDR3 nucleotides are TGTGCCAGCAGCTCTAGCGGGGGTACCTACGAGCAGTACTTC.

Comment on this clone: At one boundary the junction diverges from the germline segment, which might be a read error. The chain couples TRBV11-1 to TRBJ1-6; D possibly corresponds to TRBD1 (5 bases). In germline, CDR1 is SGHAT, CDR2 FQDESV (reference sequence). The CDR3 contains 12 residues. The CDR3 sequence: CASSLLGLTPVF. CDR3 nucleotide sequence: TGTGCCAGCAGCTTATTGGGGCTCACACCAGTATTT.

The chain employs TRBV7-3 and TRBJ2-2; D unresolved. CDR3 length: 14 amino acids. CDR1 and CDR2 from the germline V gene are SGHTA and FQGTGA. Trimming removed 2 bases at V and 3 bases at J, with 7 bases between. The CDR3: CASSLAQYTGELFF. In DNA, the CDR3 is TGTGCCAGCAGCTTAGCCCAGTACACCGGGGAGCTGTTTTTT.

The chain uses TRBV11-2 and TRBJ2-5, with 9 bases lining up with TRBD1. The J segment lost 7 bases and the V segment lost 5 bases, leaving 5 bases of the junction unmatched. Germline V gene lookup returns CDR1 SGHAT and CDR2 FQNNGV. The CDR3 sequence is 13 residues long. The CDR3 bases are TGTGCCAGCAGCCCTGGACAGGGGTTGACCCAGTACTTC. The encoded protein is CASSPGQGLTQYF.